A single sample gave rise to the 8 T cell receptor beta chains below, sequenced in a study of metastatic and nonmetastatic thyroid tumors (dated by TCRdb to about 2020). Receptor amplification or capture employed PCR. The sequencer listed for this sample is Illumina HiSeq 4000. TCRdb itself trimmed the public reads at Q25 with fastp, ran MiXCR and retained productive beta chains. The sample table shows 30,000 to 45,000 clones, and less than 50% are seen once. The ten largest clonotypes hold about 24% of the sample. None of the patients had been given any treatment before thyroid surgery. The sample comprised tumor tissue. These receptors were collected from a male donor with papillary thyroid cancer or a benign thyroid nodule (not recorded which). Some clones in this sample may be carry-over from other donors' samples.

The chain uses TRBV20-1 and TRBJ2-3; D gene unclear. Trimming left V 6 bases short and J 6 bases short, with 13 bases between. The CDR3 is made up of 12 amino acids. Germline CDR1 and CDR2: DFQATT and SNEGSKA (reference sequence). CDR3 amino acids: CSARTPQDTQYF. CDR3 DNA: TGCAGTGCACGTACACCCCAGGATACGCAGTATTTT.

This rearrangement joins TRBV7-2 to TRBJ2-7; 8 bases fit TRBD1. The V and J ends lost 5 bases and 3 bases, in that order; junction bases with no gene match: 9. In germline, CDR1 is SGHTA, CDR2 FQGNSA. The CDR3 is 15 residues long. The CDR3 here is CASSDYRTGGYEQYF. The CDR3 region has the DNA TGTGCCAGCAGCGACTACCGAACAGGGGGCTACGAGCAGTACTTC.

The CDR3 DNA reads TGTGCCTGGAGTGTGCACGGAAACACCGGGGAGCTGTTTTTT. This translates into CAWSVHGNTGELFF. V is TRBV30 and J is TRBJ2-2; D is unresolved. With 0 bases removed from V and 2 bases from J, the gap between germline ends came to 7 bases. Germline V gene sequence: CDR1 GTSNPN, CDR2 SVGIG (reference sequence). This CDR3 is 14 amino acids long.

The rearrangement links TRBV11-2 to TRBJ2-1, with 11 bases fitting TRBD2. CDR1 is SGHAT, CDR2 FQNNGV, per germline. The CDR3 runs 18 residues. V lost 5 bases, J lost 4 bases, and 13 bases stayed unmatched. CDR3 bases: TGTGCCAGCAGCCCCCAGCCACTAGCGGGAGAGGGGTACAATGAGCAGTTCTTC. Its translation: CASSPQPLAGEGYNEQFF.

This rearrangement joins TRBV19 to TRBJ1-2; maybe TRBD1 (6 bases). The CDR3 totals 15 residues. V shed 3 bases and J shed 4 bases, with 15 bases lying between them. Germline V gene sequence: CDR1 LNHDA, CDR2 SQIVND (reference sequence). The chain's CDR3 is CASSITLDSPYGYTF. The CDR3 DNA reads TGTGCCAGTAGTATTACCCTGGACAGCCCCTATGGCTACACCTTC. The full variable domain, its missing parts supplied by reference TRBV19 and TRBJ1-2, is DGGITQSPKYLFRKEGQNVTLSCEQNLNHDAMYWYRQDPGQGLRLIYYSQIVNDFQKGDIAEGYSVSREKKESFPLTVTSAQKNPTAFYLCASSITLDSPYGYTFGSGTRLTVV.

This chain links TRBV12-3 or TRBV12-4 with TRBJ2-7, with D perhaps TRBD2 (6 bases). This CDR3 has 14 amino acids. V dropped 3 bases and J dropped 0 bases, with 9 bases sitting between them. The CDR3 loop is CASSLGRGSYEQYF. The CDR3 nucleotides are TGTGCCAGCAGTTTGGGGCGGGGCTCCTACGAGCAGTACTTC.

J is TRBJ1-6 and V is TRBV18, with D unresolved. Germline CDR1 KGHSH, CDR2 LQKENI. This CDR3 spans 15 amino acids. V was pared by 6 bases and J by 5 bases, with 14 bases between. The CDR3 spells CASSPGRADNSPLHF. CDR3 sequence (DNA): TGTGCCAGCTCTCCAGGACGCGCAGATAATTCACCCCTCCACTTT.

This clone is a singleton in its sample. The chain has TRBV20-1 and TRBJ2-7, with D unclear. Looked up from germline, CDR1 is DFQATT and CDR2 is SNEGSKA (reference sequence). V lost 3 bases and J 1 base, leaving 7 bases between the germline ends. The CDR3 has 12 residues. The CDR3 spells CSARGRSYEQYF. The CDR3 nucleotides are TGCAGTGCTAGGGGCAGATCCTACGAGCAGTACTTC.